A single sample gave rise to the 23 T cell receptor beta chains below, sequenced in a study of tissue T cells after allogeneic stem cell transplantation. The assay was immunoSEQ multiplex PCR, and TCRdb's table has in-frame clones only and misses some. This sample has some 2,200 clones, with around 52% found just once. This sample's time point: mouse harvest day 7 after allogeneic transplant. Tail vein injection delivered 10^7 T-cell-depleted bone marrow cells and 10^6 splenic CD5+ T cells. Source material: liver tissue. The receptors shown here come from a female BALB/c mouse given C57BL/6 T cells with graft-versus-host disease after an allogeneic hematopoietic cell transplant.

For this clone: The genes are named according to mouse. From the germline J gene comes the end of the CDR3, since the read stops 1 residue before it. V is TRBV15 and J is TRBJ2-1, with D unclear. Germline CDR1 is SGHND and CDR2 is FRSKSL. Trimming took 3 bases from V and 3 from J, leaving 6 bases between them. CDR3 size: 13 residues. CDR3 bases read: TGTGCCAGCAGTTTTTCCAGCTATGCTGAGCAGTTC. It translates to CASSFSSYAEQF. The whole CDR3 protein reads CASSFSSYAEQFF. The full variable domain, its missing parts supplied by reference TRBV15 and TRBJ2-1, is DAGVTQTPRHEVAEKGQTIILKCEPVSGHNDLFWYRQTKIQGLELLSYFRSKSLMEDGGAFKDRFKAEMLNSSFSTLKIQPTEPKDSAVYLCASSFSSYAEQFFGPGTRLTVL.

On this clone: Gene names are mouse gene names. CDR3 bases read: TGTGCAAGCAGCTTAGGGACAGGGGGAACGCTGTAT. Amino acids: CASSLGTGGTLY. In full, the CDR3 reads CASSLGTGGTLYF. V and J are TRBV16 and TRBJ2-3; 10 bases align to TRBD1. The CDR3 goes on 1 residue after the read ends, and that part is filled in from the germline J gene. Losses at the gene ends were 1 base for V and 8 bases for J; bases not matched to a gene: 0. CDR1 is SGHSA and CDR2 is FRNQAP in the germline V gene. There are 13 residues in the CDR3.

The table lists this clone with a few counts. Here the gene names and germline are mouse. From the germline J gene comes the end of the CDR3, since the read stops 1 residue before it. The chain employs TRBV31 and TRBJ2-3; 11 nucleotides align to TRBD1. The CDR3 runs to 14 residues. Looked up from germline, CDR1 is GKSSPN and CDR2 is SITVG. V lost 5 bases, J lost 1 base, and 2 bases stayed unmatched. CDR3 sequence: CAWGQGARAETLYF. CDR3 bases read: TGTGCCTGGGGACAGGGGGCCCGTGCAGAAACGCTGTAT.

This clone was picked up a small number of times. Gene names refer to mouse genes. CDR3 DNA (partial): TGTGCCAGCAGTCTGGGGGACATCTATGCTGAGCAGTTC. Translated: CASSLGDIYAEQF. The CDR3 in full is CASSLGDIYAEQFF. The chain uses TRBV26 and TRBJ2-1, with D perhaps TRBD1 (6 bases). From the germline J gene comes the end of the CDR3, since the read stops 1 residue before it. This CDR3 comprises 14 residues. The ends were cut back, 2 bases at V and 3 bases at J, with 8 bases in the middle. The germline gives CDR1 KGHPV, CDR2 FQNQEV (reference sequence). Variable domain in full (rest from reference TRBV26 and TRBJ2-1): NSKVIQTPRYLVKGQGQKAKMRCIPEKGHPVVFWYQQNKNNEFKFLINFQNQEVLQQIDMTEKRFSAECPSNSPCSLEIQSSEAGDSALYLCASSLGDIYAEQFFGPGTRLTVL.

Concerning this clone: Gene names are the mouse ones. The read comes to an end 1 residue before the CDR3 does, leaving the germline J gene to fill in the end. The rearrangement links TRBV2 to TRBJ2-3, with 10 bases aligning to TRBD2. The CDR3 extends over 17 amino acids. Germline V lookup: CDR1 LGHNA, CDR2 YSYQKL. V was pared by 3 bases and J by 0 bases, with 6 bases of the junction left unmatched. CDR3: CASSHPGLGSSAETLYF. The CDR3 bases that were read are TGTGCCAGCAGCCATCCGGGACTGGGGTCTAGTGCAGAAACGCTGTAT.

For this clone: The genes are named according to mouse. CDR3 DNA (partial): TGTGCCAGCACTCGGGGGGGGCGGGGGGGGCTTGAACAGTAC. It codes for CASTRGGRGGLEQY. The whole CDR3 region reads CASTRGGRGGLEQYF. The chain combines TRBV19 with TRBJ2-7, with TRBD2 identical over 8 bases. The CDR3 end falls 1 residue outside the read, so it is completed with the germline J gene. With 6 bases clipped from V and 6 bases from J, the junction kept 14 bases outside the gene matches. The CDR3 spans 15 residues. Germline CDR1 reads FNHDT; CDR2 reads SITEND (reference sequence).

As concerns this clone: Mouse gene names apply. The CDR3 end falls 1 residue outside the read, so it is completed with the germline J gene. The chain combines TRBV15 with TRBJ2-7; D ambiguous. The CDR3 is made up of 12 amino acids. CDR1 is SGHND, CDR2 FRSKSL, per germline. V was cut by 5 bases and J by 0 bases, with 5 bases left in between. The CDR3: CASSPVSYEQYF. Partial CDR3 DNA: TGTGCCAGCAGTCCCGTCTCCTATGAACAGTAC.

Only a few counts were recorded for this clone. Gene names are mouse gene names. The CDR3 bases that were read are TGTGCCAGCAGTGATGGGGGGGGGCCCTATGAACAGTAC. Translated: CASSDGGGPYEQY. The whole CDR3 protein reads CASSDGGGPYEQYF. The rearrangement joins TRBV13-1 to TRBJ2-7; 8 bases align to TRBD2. The CDR3 end falls 1 residue outside the read, so it is completed with the germline J gene. The CDR3 runs to 14 residues. The germline gives CDR1 NSHNY, CDR2 SYGAGN. V shed 0 bases and J 2 bases; nucleotides not matched to a gene: 1.

Concerning this clone: The listed genes are named as in mouse. The CDR3 sequence is CASTRDWGNTGQLYF. The sequenced part of the CDR3 DNA is TGTGCCAGCACCCGGGACTGGGGGAACACCGGGCAGCTCTAC. This sequence joins TRBV19 and TRBJ2-2; 11 bases are a match to TRBD2. The read is 1 residue too short to cover the CDR3 end, so that end is filled in from the germline J gene. In germline, CDR1 is FNHDT, CDR2 SITEND (reference sequence). The length of the CDR3 is 15 residues. J gave up 2 bases and V 6 bases, and 3 bases lay outside the gene matches.

To note about this clone: These gene names are mouse names. Coverage ceases 1 residue before the CDR3 finishes, and the germline J gene fills in the end. V is TRBV29 and J is TRBJ1-4, with 11 bases matching TRBD1. After removal of 6 bases from V and 3 bases from J, the junction contained 3 bases not matched to a gene. Germline lookup yields CDR1 MSHET and CDR2 SYDVDS. CDR3 length: 15 amino acids. Here the CDR3 reads CASSWTGGPNERLFF. CDR3 DNA, as far as it was read: TGTGCTAGCAGCTGGACAGGGGGCCCCAACGAAAGATTATTT.

By proportion, this clone is large. Gene labels here are mouse ones. The missing CDR3 end, 1 residue past where the read stops, is filled in from the germline J gene. This chain uses TRBV14 with TRBJ1-2; 7 bases match TRBD1. Trimming removed 3 bases from V and 0 bases from J; junction bases left unmatched: 2. The CDR3 spans 14 residues. CDR1 is SGHDT, CDR2 FRDEAV, per germline. The DNA read from the CDR3 is TGTGCCAGCAGTTCAGGGGGGGCAAACTCCGACTACACC. Translation gives CASSSGGANSDYT. The entire CDR3 is CASSSGGANSDYTF.

A word on this clone: Gene names follow the mouse nomenclature. The sequenced CDR3 bases are TGTGCAAGCAGCTTAGTTGGAGCTGAGCAGTTC. Protein sequence: CASSLVGAEQF. In full, the CDR3 reads CASSLVGAEQFF. The chain combines TRBV16 with TRBJ2-1; D gene uncertain. Read sequence stops 1 residue before the CDR3 end, and the germline J gene provides the missing end. V was shortened by 1 base and J by 7 bases, with 5 bases between the two germline ends. Germline values: CDR1 SGHSA, CDR2 FRNQAP. This CDR3 is 12 amino acids long.

Of note for this clone: Gene names denote mouse genes. The sequenced fragment ends 1 residue before the CDR3 boundary, so the rest is inferred from the germline J gene. The chain employs TRBV26 and TRBJ2-2; TRBD1 matches at 11 bases. The junction had 8 bases not matched to a gene; V was cut back by 4 bases and J by 4 bases. The CDR3 runs to 17 residues. Germline V lookup: CDR1 KGHPV, CDR2 FQNQEV (reference sequence). CDR3 DNA, as far as it was read: TGTGCCAGCAGTCGCACCGGGACAGGGGGTGGCACCGGGCAGCTCTAC. Translated, it gives CASSRTGTGGGTGQLY. The full-length CDR3 reads as CASSRTGTGGGTGQLYF. Using reference TRBV26 and TRBJ2-2 for the parts outside the CDR3, the full variable domain is NSKVIQTPRYLVKGQGQKAKMRCIPEKGHPVVFWYQQNKNNEFKFLINFQNQEVLQQIDMTEKRFSAECPSNSPCSLEIQSSEAGDSALYLCASSRTGTGGGTGQLYFGEGSKLTVL.

On this clone: Gene names refer to mouse genes. The CDR3 goes on 1 residue after the read ends, and that part is filled in from the germline J gene. The chain is built from TRBV24 and TRBJ2-5; D call uncertain. Trimming removed 4 bases from V and 6 bases from J, with 5 bases in between. The CDR3 has 11 amino acids. CDR1 and CDR2 from the germline V gene are KGHTA and FRNEEI. The CDR3 spells CASSRRDTQYF. The covered CDR3 bases are TGTGCCAGCAGTCGTCGTGACACCCAGTAC.

With regard to this clone: Here the gene names and germline are mouse. The read ends 1 residue shy of where the CDR3 ends; the end is completed using the germline J gene. The V call is TRBV1, the J call TRBJ1-2; TRBD1 matches 9 bases. Germline CDR1 is NSQYPW and CDR2 is LRSPGD (reference sequence). This CDR3 has 15 amino acids. Trimming cost V 4 bases and J 4 bases; bases outside gene matches: 7. The CDR3 is CTCSDRGRLGSDYTF. CDR3 DNA, as far as it was read: TGCACCTGCAGTGACAGGGGGCGCCTCGGCTCCGACTACACC.

Comments on this clone: Mouse germline and gene names are used. The read comes to an end 1 residue before the CDR3 does, leaving the germline J gene to fill in the end. V gene TRBV3 combines with J gene TRBJ2-1; 7 bases align to TRBD1. Germline V gene sequence: CDR1 SNHLY, CDR2 FYNGKV (reference sequence). Trimming took 3 bases from V and 3 from J; bases not matched to a gene: 2. This CDR3 region has 14 residues. CDR3 DNA, as far as it was read: TGTGCCAGCAGCTTCCGGGACAGCTATGCTGAGCAGTTC. As protein: CASSFRDSYAEQF. The full-length CDR3 reads as CASSFRDSYAEQFF.

This clone is large within its sample. Any gene name here is a mouse gene name. Read data end 1 residue before the CDR3 end; the end is taken from the germline J gene. The V and J genes are TRBV19 and TRBJ2-7; the match to TRBD2 covers 10 bases. Germline values: CDR1 FNHDT, CDR2 SITEND (reference sequence). The CDR3 loop spans 15 amino acids. The trim removed 6 bases at V and 6 bases at J, leaving 12 bases unmatched. This chain's CDR3 is CASTRGGLGGLEQYF. The part of the CDR3 DNA that was read is TGTGCCAGCACTCGTGGGGGGCTGGGGGGGCTTGAACAGTAC.

Notes on this clone: The genes and germline here are from mouse. Read coverage stops 1 residue before the CDR3 terminus; the germline J gene supplies the remainder. J is TRBJ1-3 and V is TRBV2; D is undetermined. The CDR3 contains 15 residues. Trimming removed 1 base from V and 0 bases from J, with 7 bases in between. The germline CDR1 and CDR2 sequences are LGHNA and YSYQKL. The CDR3 protein is CASSQVGYSGNTLYF. The sequenced part of the CDR3 DNA is TGTGCCAGCAGCCAAGTGGGGTATTCTGGAAATACGCTCTAT.

About this clone: Gene names follow the mouse nomenclature. The read terminates 1 residue ahead of where the CDR3 ends, so the germline J gene completes it. The V and J genes are TRBV17 and TRBJ2-3; 9 nucleotides agree with TRBD2. Germline CDR1 and CDR2: MNHDT and YYDKIL. The CDR3 spans 15 residues. The V and J ends lost 5 bases and 0 bases, in that order; junction bases with no gene match: 3. This chain's CDR3 is CASSETGGSAETLYF. The CDR3 bases that were read are TGTGCTAGCAGTGAGACTGGGGGTAGTGCAGAAACGCTGTAT.

In regard to this clone: Gene names are mouse gene names. The CDR3 loop reads CASEGQTYNSPLYF. CDR3 DNA (partial): TGTGCCAGCGAGGGACAGACCTATAATTCGCCCCTCTAC. The chain links TRBV13-3 to TRBJ1-6, with TRBD1 matching over 7 bases. The CDR3 goes on 1 residue after the read ends, and that part is filled in from the germline J gene. TRBJ1-6 has ORF status, its function being uncertain. This CDR3 is 14 amino acids long. The trim removed 7 bases at V and 2 bases at J, leaving 3 bases unmatched. Germline values: CDR1 NNHDY, CDR2 SYVADS.

By proportion, this clone is large. Germline and genes here are mouse. The read ends 1 residue early relative to the CDR3; the germline J gene fills the gap. This chain connects TRBV13-2 to TRBJ1-5; possibly TRBD1 for D (5 bases). CDR3 length equals 15 residues. In germline, CDR1 is NNHNN, CDR2 SYGAGS (reference sequence). V lost 1 base to trimming and J lost 2 bases, with 10 bases between them. The CDR3 bases that were read are TGTGCCAGCGGTGATAGAGGGGAGGACAACCAGGCTCCGCTT. Translated, it gives CASGDRGEDNQAPL. The full CDR3 protein reads CASGDRGEDNQAPLF.

In the case of this clone: Each gene name is a mouse one. The CDR3 sequence: CASSLGGLDEQYF. Partial CDR3 DNA: TGTGCAAGCAGCTTGGGGGGGCTCGATGAACAGTAC. The V call is TRBV16, the J call TRBJ2-7, with TRBD2 matching over 8 bases. The read halts 1 residue ahead of the CDR3 end, with the missing end drawn from the germline J gene. V was clipped by 3 bases and J by 5 bases; unmatched bases: 3. The CDR3 runs 13 residues. Germline V CDR1 and CDR2: SGHSA, FRNQAP.

Concerning this clone: Genes and germline come from the mouse. Sequencing ends 1 residue short of the CDR3 end; the germline J gene provides the rest. This chain links TRBV3 with TRBJ1-2, with 9 nucleotides matching TRBD1. Losses at the gene ends were 0 bases for V and 0 bases for J; bases not matched to a gene: 2. This CDR3 has 16 residues. Germline lookup yields CDR1 SNHLY and CDR2 FYNGKV (reference sequence). This chain's CDR3 is CASSLARTGANSDYTF. The CDR3 bases that were read are TGTGCCAGCAGCTTAGCCCGGACAGGGGCAAACTCCGACTACACC.